There are a few counts of the clone carrying this TCR beta chain. The antigen is unknown. The CDR3 is 12 residues long. Trimming took off 6 bases at V and 6 bases at J, with 13 bases between the two ends. Germline V gene data show CDR1 as DFQATT and CDR2 as SNEGSKA (reference sequence). These data originate in a study of T cells in Graves' hyperthyroidism and ophthalmopathy. For the study at large: Blood was drawn when the patient was first diagnosed and still untreated.

Findings and limits, study-wide: Most thyroid clonotypes with frequency above 0.001 were detected in blood. A 13 V-J model separated ophthalmopathy from stable hyperthyroidism.

The PBMCs had their origin in about 9.7 ml of fresh peripheral blood. Researchers amplified the TCR beta CDR3 regions from RNA transcripts. The TCR CDR3 was amplified in a first-round RT-PCR using the HTBI primer set. TCRdb re-called the multiplex PCR reads with MiXCR, one entry per CDR3 protein. The profile shows about 710,000 distinct CDR3 sequences, roughly 15% of them singletons. The chain uses TRBV20-1 and TRBJ2-3; D unclear. This TCR was recovered from a man younger than 35 with Graves' hyperthyroidism. The source material was blood. CDR3 nucleotides: TGCAGTGCCCTAAGAGGTACCGATACGCAGTATTTT. It encodes CSALRGTDTQYF.